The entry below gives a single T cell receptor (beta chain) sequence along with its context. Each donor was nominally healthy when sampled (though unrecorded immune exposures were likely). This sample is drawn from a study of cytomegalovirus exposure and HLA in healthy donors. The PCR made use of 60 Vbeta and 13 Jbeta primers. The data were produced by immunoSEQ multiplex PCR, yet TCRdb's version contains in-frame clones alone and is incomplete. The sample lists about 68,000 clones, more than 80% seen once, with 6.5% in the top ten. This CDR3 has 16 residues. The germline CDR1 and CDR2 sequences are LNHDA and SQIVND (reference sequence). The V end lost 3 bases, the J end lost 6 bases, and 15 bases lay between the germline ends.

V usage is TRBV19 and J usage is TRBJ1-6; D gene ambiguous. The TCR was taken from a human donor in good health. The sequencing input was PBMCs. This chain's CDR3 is CASSIPPAGANSPLHF. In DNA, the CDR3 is TGTGCCAGTAGTATCCCTCCCGCAGGCGCTAATTCACCCCTCCACTTT.